One sample yielded the 8 T cell receptor beta chains listed below, sequenced in a study of OX40 agonist ivuxolimab in advanced cancers. Using immunoSEQ multiplex PCR, the repertoire was profiled, and TCRdb retains in-frame clones only, with some absent. Of about 41,000 clones in the sample, around 87% were seen once. Sequences were derived from CD4+ or CD8+ T cells sorted from blood, sampled in a trial of the OX40 agonist ivuxolimab. Every receptor here comes from an adult with an advanced solid tumor such as melanoma, head and neck, liver or kidney cancer.

This rearrangement joins TRBV11-3 to TRBJ1-5, with D uncertain. V was cut by 5 bases and J by 0 bases, with 8 bases left in between. The CDR3 sequence is 14 residues long. Germline CDR1 is SGHNT and CDR2 is YENEEA. The CDR3 sequence is CASSKDGSNQPQHF. Written as DNA, the CDR3 is TGTGCCAGCAGCAAGGACGGTAGCAATCAGCCCCAGCATTTT.

Of note for this clone: The same CDR3 can be traced to other DNA sequences in this sample. This chain links TRBV6-1 with TRBJ1-5; D not certain. Germline lookup yields CDR1 MNHNS and CDR2 SASEGT. V lost 1 base, J lost 2 bases, and 6 bases lay in between. The CDR3 is made up of 14 amino acids. The CDR3 protein is CASSEEPGNQPQHF. The DNA of the CDR3 is TGTGCCAGCAGTGAAGAACCAGGCAATCAGCCCCAGCATTTT.

The DNA for the CDR3 is TGCGCCAGCAGCTTGAACCCGGGACTAGCGTTCGGAAATGAGCAGTTCTTC. Translation: CASSLNPGLAFGNEQFF. V usage is TRBV5-1 and J usage is TRBJ2-1, with 10 bases lining up with TRBD2. Germline V gene data show CDR1 as SGHRS and CDR2 as YFSETQ. The CDR3 consists of 17 residues. J lost 7 bases, V lost 1 base, and 11 bases had no gene match.

The chain uses TRBV28 and TRBJ2-7; D might be TRBD1 or TRBD2, each matching 6 bases. V lost 5 bases and J 0 bases, leaving 20 bases between the germline ends. The CDR3 is 17 residues long. Per the germline V gene, CDR1 is MDHEN and CDR2 is SYDVKM. The DNA for the CDR3 is TGTGCCAGCAGTCACCTCCGGGTAGGGGGGTCCTCCTACGAGCAGTACTTC. Translating it yields CASSHLRVGGSSYEQYF.

This chain uses TRBV18 with TRBJ2-7; the D is unclear. Germline assignment: CDR1 KGHSH and CDR2 LQKENI. V lost 4 bases and J 6 bases, leaving 16 bases between the germline ends. The CDR3 has 14 residues. The CDR3 bases are TGTGCCAGCTCACGGGGTGCTGGGTATCGCGAGCAGTACTTC. Translating gives CASSRGAGYREQYF. The full variable domain, in which reference TRBV18 and TRBJ2-7 provide the parts outside the CDR3, is NAGVMQNPRHLVRRRGQEARLRCSPMKGHSHVYWYRQLPEEGLKFMVYLQKENIIDESGMPKERFSAEFPKEGPSILRIQQVVRGDSAAYFCASSRGAGYREQYFGPGTRLTVT.

The chain recombines TRBV7-2 with TRBJ1-1; D call uncertain. The CDR3 has 15 amino acids. Trimming shortened V by 5 bases and J by 0 bases, and 13 bases separated the two germline ends. Germline lookup yields CDR1 SGHTA and CDR2 FQGNSA. CDR3 in amino acids: CASSPLSPMNTEAFF. As DNA, the CDR3 is TGTGCCAGCAGCCCTCTGAGTCCGATGAACACTGAAGCTTTCTTT.

The CDR3 DNA follows: TGTGCCAGCACAGACCGGGACAGGGGAATCCAAGAGACCCAGTACTTC. It translates to CASTDRDRGIQETQYF. This chain uses TRBV28 with TRBJ2-5; 10 nucleotides agree with TRBD1. This CDR3 spans 16 amino acids. The ends lost 7 bases at V and 1 base at J; junction bases unmatched: 9. The germline V gene encodes CDR1 MDHEN and CDR2 SYDVKM.

The gene calls are TRBV5-1 and TRBJ2-5, with D possibly TRBD2 on 5 matching bases. The germline V and J ends were trimmed by 6 bases and 5 bases, with 11 bases remaining between them. The CDR3 spans 12 residues. Germline V gene sequence: CDR1 SGHRS, CDR2 YFSETQ. The DNA of the CDR3 is TGCGCCAGCAATTCCCCGGGGGAGACCCAGTACTTC. Residues: CASNSPGETQYF.